Each of the 25 T cell receptor beta chains below was sequenced from the same sample in a study of PD-1 blockade in classical Hodgkin lymphoma. Every patient had relapsed following autologous stem cell transplantation, and cohorts differed in brentuximab vedotin exposure. Sequencing was performed with immunoSEQ multiplex PCR; in TCRdb, only in-frame clones are kept and a portion is missing. This table has more than 90,000 clones, roughly 80% appearing once. The starting material was peripheral blood mononuclear cells (PBMCs), obtained before the second cycle of nivolumab. The origin of the receptors is a human donor with classical Hodgkin lymphoma.

V usage is TRBV7-2 and J usage is TRBJ2-1; no clear D. Germline CDR1 reads SGHTA; CDR2 reads FQGNSA. Trimming pared 2 bases from V and 8 bases from J, leaving 10 bases between. The CDR3 has 13 residues. CDR3 DNA sequence: TGTGCCAGCAGCTTATGGAGTTGGGATGAGCAGTTCTTC. It specifies CASSLWSWDEQFF.

The gene calls are TRBV18 and TRBJ2-1, with 14 positions matching TRBD2. Germline CDR1 is KGHSH and CDR2 is LQKENI. The CDR3 totals 18 residues. V lost 3 bases and J lost 6; bases outside the gene matches: 10. The CDR3 protein is CASSPNRLAGGIGNEQFF. In DNA, the CDR3 is TGTGCCAGCTCACCGAACAGACTAGCGGGAGGGATCGGCAATGAGCAGTTCTTC.

This clone was detected only once. The CDR3 DNA is TGTGCCAGCAGTTTGCTAGCGGGAGCCTCCTACGAGCAGTACTTC. Translated: CASSLLAGASYEQYF. The V and J genes are TRBV27 and TRBJ2-7; TRBD2 aligns across 10 bases. Looked up from germline, CDR1 is MNHEY and CDR2 is SMNVEV (reference sequence). This CDR3 comprises 15 residues. The trim removed 3 bases at V and 0 bases at J, leaving 2 bases unmatched.

The V and J genes are TRBV30 and TRBJ2-2; D may be TRBD1 (6 bases). The CDR3 is made up of 13 amino acids. Germline CDR1 is GTSNPN and CDR2 is SVGIG (reference sequence). V lost 1 base and J 8 bases, leaving 11 bases between the germline ends. In nucleotides, the CDR3 is TGTGCCTGGAGTGAACAGGGTTGGGGGGAGCTGTTTTTT. Its translation: CAWSEQGWGELFF.

The genes are TRBV18 and TRBJ1-1; a possible D gene is TRBD1 (6 bases). Trimming took 3 bases from V and 1 from J, leaving 12 bases between them. The CDR3 spans 15 residues. Germline loops: CDR1 KGHSH, CDR2 LQKENI. The CDR3 sequence: CASSPRLQGNTEAFF. The CDR3 DNA reads TGTGCCAGCTCACCTCGCTTACAGGGGAACACTGAAGCTTTCTTT.

This clone was picked up a small number of times. The chain has TRBV6-5 and TRBJ2-7, with D tentatively TRBD1 (5 bases). The CDR3 contains 13 residues. Germline lookup yields CDR1 MNHEY and CDR2 SVGAGI. V lost 7 bases and J 2 bases, leaving 12 bases between the germline ends. The CDR3 reads CASTPGWAYEQYF. The CDR3 DNA reads as TGTGCCAGCACCCCAGGGTGGGCCTACGAGCAGTACTTC.

The chain recombines TRBV19 with TRBJ2-1; 11 positions match TRBD2. CDR3 length: 17 amino acids. The V gene's germline CDR1 is LNHDA and CDR2 SQIVND (reference sequence). The junction had 12 bases not matched to a gene; V was cut back by 9 bases and J by 2 bases. The CDR3 nucleotides read TGTGCCAGCAAACGAGATAGCGGGAGGGTCCCCTACAATGAGCAGTTCTTC. Its protein product is CASKRDSGRVPYNEQFF.

The chain carries TRBV6-4 and TRBJ2-1; no firm D call. The V gene lost 4 bases and the J gene lost 1 base, with 8 bases spanning the gap. This CDR3 has 14 residues. The germline V gene has CDR1 MRHNA and CDR2 SNTAGT. CDR3 protein: CASSVDLSYNEQFF. CDR3 coding DNA: TGTGCCAGCAGTGTGGATCTGTCCTACAATGAGCAGTTCTTC.

The chain links TRBV5-4 to TRBJ2-3, with TRBD2 identical over 7 bases. Germline trimming cut 4 bases from V and 7 bases from J; bases unmatched to any gene: 6. The V gene's germline CDR1 is SGHNT and CDR2 YYREEE (reference sequence). The CDR3 is made up of 13 amino acids. CDR3 sequence: CASSPRGSYTQYF. DNA of the CDR3: TGTGCCAGCAGCCCCCGCGGGAGTTATACGCAGTATTTT. Complete variable domain (other parts from reference TRBV5-4 and TRBJ2-3): ETGVTQSPTHLIKTRGQQVTLRCSSQSGHNTVSWYQQALGQGPQFIFQYYREEENGRGNFPPRFSGLQFPNYSSELNVNALELDDSALYLCASSPRGSYTQYFGPGTRLTVL.

The chain couples TRBV6-1 to TRBJ1-3; D uncertain. From germline, CDR1 is MNHNS and CDR2 SASEGT. The V gene lost 2 bases and the J gene lost 0 bases, with 11 bases spanning the gap. The CDR3 length is 16 residues. The CDR3 is CASSESPRTSGNTIYF. In nucleotides, the CDR3 is TGTGCCAGCAGTGAAAGTCCCAGGACCTCTGGAAACACCATATATTTT.

This chain links TRBV11-2 with TRBJ1-2, with TRBD1 identical over 8 bases. The CDR3 consists of 15 residues. The V segment lost 5 bases and the J segment 4 bases; nucleotides outside the gene matches: 9. The germline V gene encodes CDR1 SGHAT and CDR2 FQNNGV. The CDR3: CASSASGQVLYGYTF. The CDR3 bases are TGTGCCAGCAGCGCCTCGGGACAGGTACTCTATGGCTACACCTTC.

The chain couples TRBV5-1 to TRBJ2-5, with TRBD2 matching over 12 bases. V was clipped by 0 bases and J by 2 bases; unmatched bases: 2. The CDR3 covers 16 residues. The V gene's germline CDR1 is SGHRS and CDR2 YFSETQ. CDR3 DNA sequence: TGCGCCAGCAGCTTGGCCGGGACTAGCGGGCAAGAGACCCAGTACTTC. It translates to CASSLAGTSGQETQYF.

This clone was counted a few times. V usage is TRBV27 and J usage is TRBJ1-1, with 9 bases aligning to TRBD1. Losses at the gene ends were 2 bases for V and 1 base for J; bases not matched to a gene: 2. The CDR3 length is 15 residues. Germline CDR1 and CDR2: MNHEY and SMNVEV (reference sequence). The CDR3 DNA reads TGTGCCAGCAGTTTAGGGACAGGGAAGAACACTGAAGCTTTCTTT. It codes for CASSLGTGKNTEAFF.

This clone has a handful of counts. This sequence joins TRBV7-9 and TRBJ2-3; D call uncertain. This CDR3 region has 14 residues. CDR1 and CDR2 from the germline V gene are SEHNR and FQNEAQ (reference sequence). Trimming stripped 5 bases from V and 0 bases from J, with 9 bases between. The CDR3 loop reads CASSPQTSTDTQYF. CDR3 nucleotides: TGTGCCAGCAGCCCTCAGACTAGCACAGATACGCAGTATTTT.

The chain employs TRBV30 and TRBJ1-5, with a possible D match to TRBD1 (6 bases). V gave up 2 bases and J gave up 6 bases, with 11 bases separating them. The V gene's germline CDR1 is GTSNPN and CDR2 SVGIG (reference sequence). This CDR3 comprises 13 residues. The CDR3 sequence: CAWSMAGAQPQHF. In nucleotides, the CDR3 is TGTGCCTGGAGTATGGCAGGGGCTCAGCCCCAGCATTTT.

This clone occurred once. This same CDR3 is encoded by further DNA sequences in the sample. This sequence joins TRBV6-5 and TRBJ2-5; the match to TRBD1 covers 11 bases. V was pared by 5 bases and J by 5 bases, with 1 base of the junction left unmatched. Germline loops: CDR1 MNHEY, CDR2 SVGAGI. This CDR3 has 13 residues. The CDR3, as DNA: TGTGCCAGCAGTCGGGACAGGGGGGAGACCCAGTACTTC. Its protein is CASSRDRGETQYF.

This chain connects TRBV10-2 to TRBJ2-1, with D perhaps matching TRBD1 or TRBD2 (5 bases each). This CDR3 is 15 amino acids long. V was shortened by 8 bases and J by 8 bases, with 22 bases between the two germline ends. The germline V gene encodes CDR1 WSHSY and CDR2 SAAADI. CDR3 DNA: TGCGCCAGCCAAAATACTAGGGGCTGGGAGTATGAGCAGTTCTTC. As protein: CASQNTRGWEYEQFF.

This chain connects TRBV18 to TRBJ1-3; D gene uncertain. This CDR3 is built from 12 residues. Per germline, CDR1 KGHSH and CDR2 LQKENI. The V end lost 5 bases, the J end lost 1 base, and 3 bases lay between the germline ends. CDR3 DNA sequence: TGTGCCAGCTCAGGGTCTGGAAACACCATATATTTT. This encodes CASSGSGNTIYF.

The V gene is TRBV19, the J gene TRBJ1-4; D ambiguous. CDR3 size: 14 residues. Trimming removed 5 bases at V and 8 bases at J, with 15 bases between. CDR1 is LNHDA, CDR2 SQIVND, per germline (reference sequence). This CDR3 reads CASSGREGSEKLFF. The CDR3 DNA reads as TGTGCCAGTAGTGGTCGGGAAGGGTCGGAAAAACTGTTTTTT.

This chain joins TRBV11-2 and TRBJ2-5, with D perhaps matching TRBD1 or TRBD2 (5 bases each). The CDR3 extends over 14 amino acids. From germline, CDR1 is SGHAT and CDR2 FQNNGV. The V end lost 5 bases, the J end lost 1 base, and 11 bases lay between the germline ends. The CDR3 region has the DNA TGTGCCAGCAGCAAGTACGGGGCCCAAGAGACCCAGTACTTC. Amino acid sequence: CASSKYGAQETQYF.

V is TRBV11-2 and J is TRBJ2-7, with D uncertain. The CDR3 totals 15 residues. Germline V gene sequence: CDR1 SGHAT, CDR2 FQNNGV. Trimming took 2 bases from V and 0 from J, leaving 11 bases between them. Here the CDR3 reads CASSLTFGFSYEQYF. The CDR3 DNA sequence: TGTGCCAGCAGCTTAACGTTTGGCTTCTCCTACGAGCAGTACTTC.

The V call is TRBV9, the J call TRBJ2-7; unclear D gene. This CDR3 is built from 12 residues. Trimming cost V 0 bases and J 6 bases, with 7 bases left between them. Germline V gene lookup returns CDR1 SGDLS and CDR2 YYNGEE. CDR3 nucleotides: TGTGCCAGCAGCGTAGACTTTGGCGAGCAGTACTTC. It specifies CASSVDFGEQYF.

A single count supports this clone. The chain joins TRBV5-1 to TRBJ2-2, with D hard to call. The CDR3 spans 14 residues. The V and J ends lost 2 bases and 6 bases respectively, with 11 bases between them. Per the germline V gene, CDR1 is SGHRS and CDR2 is YFSETQ. The DNA of the CDR3 is TGCGCCAGCAGCTTCCGTATTTTGGCCGGGGAGCTGTTTTTT. Translating it yields CASSFRILAGELFF.

The rearrangement links TRBV10-2 to TRBJ1-1; TRBD1 matches at 9 bases. CDR1 is WSHSY, CDR2 SAAADI, per germline. CDR3 length: 13 residues. V trimming: 10 bases; J trimming: 4 bases; junction bases outside the gene matches: 7. CDR3 nucleotides: TGCGCCACCTTCCGGGACAGGGCCACTGAAGCTTTCTTT. Its translation is CATFRDRATEAFF.

This clone was seen once. One end of the junction is discordant with germline, which a read error may explain. The rearrangement links TRBV13 to TRBJ2-3; 12 bases match TRBD2. The germline gives CDR1 PRHDT, CDR2 FYEKMQ (reference sequence). This CDR3 spans 15 amino acids. CDR3 sequence (DNA): TGTGCCAGCAGCCTAGGACTAGCGGGAACAGATACGCAGTATTTT. Its protein product is CASSLGLAGTDTQYF.